This paragraph reports one T cell receptor beta chain. Donors each contributed one blood sample measuring around 2.5 ml. The data originate from a study of monozygotic twins with inflammatory bowel disease. Germline V gives CDR1 SGDLS, CDR2 YYNGEE. There are 14 residues in the CDR3. One entry per CDR3 protein, without DNA, is what TCRdb gives after re-calling the 5' RACE reads. Its table records roughly 100,000 distinct CDR3 sequences. The rearrangement uses TRBV9 and TRBJ2-1; TCRdb's D call of TRBD2 is untestable without DNA. Sequenced input: blood. This TCR derives from a human donor with ulcerative colitis or Crohn's disease, or a healthy co-twin of an affected twin (not recorded which). The CDR3 protein is CASSGRSGYNEQFF.